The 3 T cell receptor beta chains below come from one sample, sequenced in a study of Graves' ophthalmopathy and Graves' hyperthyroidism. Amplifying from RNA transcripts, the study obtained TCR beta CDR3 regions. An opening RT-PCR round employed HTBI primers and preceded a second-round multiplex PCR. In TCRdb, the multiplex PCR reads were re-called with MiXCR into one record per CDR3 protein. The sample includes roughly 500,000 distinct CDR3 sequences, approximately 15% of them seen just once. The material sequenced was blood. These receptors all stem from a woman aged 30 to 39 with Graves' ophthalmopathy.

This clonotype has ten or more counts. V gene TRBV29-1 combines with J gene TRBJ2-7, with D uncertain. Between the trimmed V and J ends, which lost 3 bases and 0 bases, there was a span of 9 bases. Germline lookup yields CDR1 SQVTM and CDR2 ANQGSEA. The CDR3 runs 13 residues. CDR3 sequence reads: CSVDRPASYEQYF. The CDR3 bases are TGCAGCGTTGACCGGCCAGCCTCCTACGAGCAGTACTTC.

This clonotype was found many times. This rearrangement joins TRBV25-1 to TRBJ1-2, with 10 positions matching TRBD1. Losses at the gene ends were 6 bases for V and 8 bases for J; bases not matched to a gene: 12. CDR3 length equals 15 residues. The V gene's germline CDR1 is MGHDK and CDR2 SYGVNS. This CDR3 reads CASRATGTGVRGYTF. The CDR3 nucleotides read TGTGCCAGCAGGGCTACCGGGACAGGGGTAAGGGGCTACACCTTC.

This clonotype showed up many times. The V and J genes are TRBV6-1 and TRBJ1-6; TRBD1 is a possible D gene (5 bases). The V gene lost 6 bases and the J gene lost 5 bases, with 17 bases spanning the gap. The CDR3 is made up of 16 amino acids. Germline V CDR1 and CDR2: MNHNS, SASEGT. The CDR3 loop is CASSAPGWGNNSPLHF. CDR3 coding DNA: TGTGCCAGCAGCGCTCCTGGGTGGGGGAATAATTCACCCCTCCACTTT.